The present entry profiles one T cell receptor beta chain with its context. What it recognizes is unknown. Sequencing ends 3 residues short of the CDR3 end; the germline J gene provides the rest. Clones were sequenced by immunoSEQ multiplex PCR, and TCRdb holds only the in-frame ones, with some missing. Recorded here are about 28,000 clones, none singletons. Germline V gives CDR1 LNHDA, CDR2 SQIVND (reference sequence). This CDR3 comprises 15 residues. V dropped 8 bases and J dropped 2; count of bases not matched to a gene: 9. This entry belongs to a study of T cell clonality in common variable immunodeficiency. The study, taken as a whole, reports: Reportedly, TCR beta sequences from common variable immunodeficiency showed fewer deletions and N-nucleotide insertions. Fewer TCRbeta clones were shared among CVID subjects than controls.

Patients had low serum IgG, IgA and/or IgM and specific antibody deficiency. Both groups were predominantly of Caucasian heritage. This sequence was found in a human donor with common variable immunodeficiency. This chain uses TRBV19 with TRBJ1-1; 9 bases agree with TRBD1. Source material: peripheral blood mononuclear cells. Incomplete CDR3 DNA: TGTGCCAGTCAAACAGGGGGCGCGTCTAACACTGAA. Translating gives CASQTGGASNTE. The full CDR3 protein reads CASQTGGASNTEAFF.